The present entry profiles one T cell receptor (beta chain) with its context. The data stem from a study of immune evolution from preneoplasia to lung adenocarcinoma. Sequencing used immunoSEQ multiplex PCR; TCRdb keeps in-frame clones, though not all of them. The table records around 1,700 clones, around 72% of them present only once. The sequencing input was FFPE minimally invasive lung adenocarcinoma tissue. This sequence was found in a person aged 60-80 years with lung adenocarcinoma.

CDR3: CASSSTGGGQPQHF. The DNA for the CDR3 is TGTGCCAGCAGCTCTACAGGGGGAGGACAGCCCCAGCATTTT. The V gene is TRBV11-2, the J gene TRBJ1-5; TRBD1 matches at 8 bases. Germline loops: CDR1 SGHAT, CDR2 FQNNGV. V shed 4 bases and J 7 bases; nucleotides not matched to a gene: 6. The CDR3 has 14 residues.